This T cell receptor (beta chain) was captured in a study of cytomegalovirus exposure and HLA in healthy donors. Assay used: immunoSEQ multiplex PCR; TCRdb lists only in-frame clones, some missing. The data contain some 310,000 clones, roughly 87% of them seen just once; the ten biggest clones take up more than 0.95%. Worth noting for this clone: The antigen remains undetermined.

Study-wide points: Cytomegalovirus-associated status was assigned to 150 to 200 TCR beta chains.

The sequence was collected from a man between 25 and 39 years old in good health and CMV-seronegative. What was sequenced was PBMCs.

Written as DNA, the CDR3 is TGCGCCAGCAGCCGCGGGGGGGGCGTCAATCAGCCCCAGCATTTT. Encoded protein: CASSRGGGVNQPQHF. This sequence joins TRBV10-2 and TRBJ1-5; perhaps TRBD1 as D (6 bases). CDR3 length: 15 amino acids. Germline lookup yields CDR1 WSHSY and CDR2 SAAADI. V was pared by 6 bases and J by 3 bases, with 15 bases between.